The clone carrying this T cell receptor (beta chain) was seen just once. This record comes from a study of blood T cell repertoires in COVID-19. Looking at the study overall: Italy, Spain and the United States were the sources of the convalescent and acute COVID-19 samples. T cells, B-cell-depleted T cells, or PBMCs supplied cDNA or gDNA.

Germline CDR1 is SQVTM and CDR2 is ANQGSEA. This CDR3 region has 11 residues. With 4 bases removed from V and 8 bases from J, the gap between germline ends came to 10 bases. In the original workflow: Nucleated cell counts were estimated from reference gene primer amplification. Assay: immunoSEQ multiplex PCR; the TCRdb copy retains only in-frame clones and omits some. V, J and clone size are those of that table, while D and trimming were read from the DNA. The sample contains about 290,000 clones, approximately 80% of which appear only once. The genes are TRBV29-1 and TRBJ2-3; possibly TRBD2 for D (6 bases). Sequenced sample: peripheral blood. This TCR came from a woman aged 50 to 65 with active or convalescent COVID-19. CDR3 sequence reads: CSVASGGTQYF. The CDR3 DNA sequence: TGCAGCGTTGCCTCCGGGGGTACGCAGTATTTT.